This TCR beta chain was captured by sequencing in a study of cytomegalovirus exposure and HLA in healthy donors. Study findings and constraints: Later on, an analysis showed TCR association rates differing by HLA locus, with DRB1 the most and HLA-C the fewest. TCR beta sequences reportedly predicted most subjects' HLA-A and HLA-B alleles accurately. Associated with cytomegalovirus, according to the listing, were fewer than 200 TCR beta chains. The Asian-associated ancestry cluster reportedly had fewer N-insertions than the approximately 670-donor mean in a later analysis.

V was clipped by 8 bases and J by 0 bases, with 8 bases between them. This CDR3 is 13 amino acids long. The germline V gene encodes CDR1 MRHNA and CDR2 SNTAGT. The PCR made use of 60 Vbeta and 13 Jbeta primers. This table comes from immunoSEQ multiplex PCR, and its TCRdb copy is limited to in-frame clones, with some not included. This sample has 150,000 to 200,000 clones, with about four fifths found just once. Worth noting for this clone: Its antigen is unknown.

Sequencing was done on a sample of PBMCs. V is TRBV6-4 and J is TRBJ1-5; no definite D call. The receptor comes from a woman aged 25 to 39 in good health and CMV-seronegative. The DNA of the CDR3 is TGTGCCAGCCGTCAGTATAGCAATCAGCCCCAGCATTTT. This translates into CASRQYSNQPQHF.